One sample yielded the 28 T cell receptor beta chains listed below, sequenced in a study of T cells in Graves' hyperthyroidism and ophthalmopathy. Amplified TCR beta CDR3 regions came from RNA transcripts. RT-PCR in the first round (using the HTBI primer set) targeted the TCR CDR3. TCRdb ran MiXCR on the multiplex PCR reads and lists one entry per CDR3 protein. This sample has hundreds of thousands of distinct CDR3 sequences, with approximately 15% found just once. Sequenced sample: blood. These receptors all stem from a man younger than 30 with Graves' ophthalmopathy.

This chain connects TRBV6-5 to TRBJ2-3, with 9 bases matching TRBD2. Germline CDR1 and CDR2: MNHEY and SVGAGI. This CDR3 contains 16 residues. Losses at the gene ends were 1 base for V and 3 bases for J; bases not matched to a gene: 5. CDR3 residues: CASSYYGAGGTDTQYF. The CDR3 bases are TGTGCCAGCAGTTACTACGGCGCGGGGGGGACAGATACGCAGTATTTT.

There are a few counts of this clonotype. The gene calls are TRBV5-1 and TRBJ2-7, with a tentative D call TRBD2 (6 bases). CDR3 length: 16 amino acids. Germline loops: CDR1 SGHRS, CDR2 YFSETQ. Trimming shortened V by 3 bases and J by 3 bases, and 19 bases separated the two germline ends. The CDR3 protein is CASSYAGSKEGYEQYF. The CDR3 bases are TGCGCCAGCAGCTACGCGGGGTCCAAGGAGGGCTACGAGCAGTACTTC. Complete variable domain (other parts from reference TRBV5-1 and TRBJ2-7): KAGVTQTPRYLIKTRGQQVTLSCSPISGHRSVSWYQQTPGQGLQFLFEYFSETQRNKGNFPGRFSGRQFSNSRSEMNVSTLELGDSALYLCASSYAGSKEGYEQYFGPGTRLTVT.

This clonotype has a count of ten or more. The J gene is TRBJ2-1, the V gene TRBV6-2 or TRBV6-3, with 12 nucleotides matching TRBD2. Germline V gene lookup returns CDR1 MNHEY and CDR2 SVGEGT. The J segment lost 5 bases and the V segment lost 0 bases, leaving 5 bases of the junction unmatched. The CDR3 contains 17 residues. Here the CDR3 reads CASSYSPSGGAHNEQFF. CDR3 in DNA: TGTGCCAGCAGTTACTCGCCTAGCGGGGGGGCCCACAATGAGCAGTTCTTC.

This clonotype appeared many times. The V gene is TRBV11-2, the J gene TRBJ1-4, with D possibly TRBD1 on 5 matching bases. The CDR3 runs 14 residues. Trimming cost V 3 bases and J 7 bases, with 12 bases left between them. The germline V gene encodes CDR1 SGHAT and CDR2 FQNNGV. CDR3 amino acids: CASSLETTGEKLFF. DNA of the CDR3: TGTGCCAGCAGCTTGGAGACTACAGGTGAAAAACTGTTTTTT.

This clonotype has a handful of counts. The V gene is TRBV30, the J gene TRBJ2-1; possibly TRBD2 for D (5 bases). CDR3 length equals 14 residues. Germline CDR1 GTSNPN, CDR2 SVGIG (reference sequence). Trimming removed 5 bases at V and 4 bases at J, with 15 bases between. CDR3 protein: CAWQRSSGYNEQFF. The DNA of the CDR3 is TGTGCCTGGCAGCGGAGTTCAGGATACAATGAGCAGTTCTTC.

This clonotype showed up many times. This chain joins TRBV11-3 and TRBJ2-3; TRBD2 agrees at 7 bases. The V and J ends lost 4 bases and 2 bases, in that order; junction bases with no gene match: 3. Per the germline V gene, CDR1 is SGHNT and CDR2 is YENEEA. The CDR3 has 14 amino acids. CDR3 DNA sequence: TGTGCCAGCAGCTCTTGGGACTACACAGATACGCAGTATTTT. Encoded protein: CASSSWDYTDTQYF.

The rearrangement uses TRBV5-1 and TRBJ1-5, with 9 bases that match TRBD1. The CDR3 is 16 residues long. Germline-derived CDR1 and CDR2 are SGHRS and YFSETQ. Trimming cost V 4 bases and J 5 bases; bases outside gene matches: 10. CDR3 DNA sequence: TGCGCCAGCAGCGGGGACAGGGCTCCGGCGGATCAGCCCCAGCATTTT. Translated: CASSGDRAPADQPQHF.

This clonotype has a count of ten or more. The chain combines TRBV20-1 with TRBJ2-3, with D tentatively TRBD2 (5 bases). The germline gives CDR1 DFQATT, CDR2 SNEGSKA (reference sequence). Trimming shortened V by 6 bases and J by 2 bases, and 18 bases separated the two germline ends. This CDR3 is built from 15 residues. This CDR3 reads CSAEGGGYHTDTQYF. In DNA form, the CDR3 reads TGCAGTGCCGAGGGTGGCGGGTACCACACAGATACGCAGTATTTT.

This clonotype was counted a few times. The rearrangement links TRBV4-1 to TRBJ2-1; TRBD2 agrees at 7 bases. The CDR3 spans 14 residues. Per germline, CDR1 MGHRA and CDR2 YSYEKL. V lost 3 bases to trimming and J lost 9 bases; unmatched junction nucleotides: 8. CDR3 DNA: TGCGCCAGCAGCCAGGCTCGGGGGGACGGTGAGCAGTTCTTC. Translating gives CASSQARGDGEQFF.

This clonotype was detected many times. The rearrangement uses TRBV27 and TRBJ1-2, with D possibly TRBD1 on 5 matching bases. Germline V gene sequence: CDR1 MNHEY, CDR2 SMNVEV (reference sequence). This CDR3 comprises 17 residues. Trimming removed 5 bases from V and 8 bases from J, with 27 bases in between. CDR3: CASSPLGAGKKDNGYTF. The CDR3 DNA reads as TGTGCCAGCAGTCCCCTAGGGGCAGGGAAAAAGGATAACGGCTACACCTTC.

The chain couples TRBV5-1 to TRBJ2-3; maybe TRBD1 (6 bases). Germline loops: CDR1 SGHRS, CDR2 YFSETQ. There are 16 residues in the CDR3. Trimming left V 3 bases short and J 1 base short, with 15 bases between. In DNA form, the CDR3 reads TGCGCCAGCAGCTCGACTGGGGGCGCTGGCACAGATACGCAGTATTTT. Encoded protein: CASSSTGGAGTDTQYF.

The rearrangement joins TRBV27 to TRBJ2-7, with 10 bases identical to TRBD2. The CDR3 is made up of 16 amino acids. The V gene's germline CDR1 is MNHEY and CDR2 SMNVEV (reference sequence). The V segment lost 1 base and the J segment 1 base; nucleotides outside the gene matches: 4. The CDR3 loop reads CASSLYGLADSYEQYF. Written as DNA, the CDR3 is TGTGCCAGCAGTTTATATGGACTAGCGGATTCCTACGAGCAGTACTTC.

This clonotype turned up a few times. The chain joins TRBV7-6 to TRBJ1-6; TRBD1 agrees at 8 bases. This CDR3 is built from 14 residues. CDR1 SGHVS and CDR2 FNYEAQ come from the germline V gene. V shed 5 bases, J shed 7 bases, and the junction held 4 bases outside the gene matches. The CDR3 reads CASSARTGNSPLHF. In DNA, the CDR3 is TGTGCCAGCAGCGCTAGGACAGGGAATTCACCCCTCCACTTT.

This chain joins TRBV6-2 or TRBV6-3 and TRBJ1-1; no reliable D call. The ends were cut back, 6 bases at V and 4 bases at J, with 12 bases in the middle. CDR3 length: 13 amino acids. Germline V lookup: CDR1 MNHEY, CDR2 SVGEGT. The CDR3: CASSFGSATEAFF. DNA of the CDR3: TGTGCCAGCAGCTTCGGGTCTGCCACTGAAGCTTTCTTT.

This clonotype was picked up a small number of times. The chain joins TRBV25-1 to TRBJ2-1; 8 bases fit TRBD2. The CDR3 covers 16 residues. Germline V gene data show CDR1 as MGHDK and CDR2 as SYGVNS. V dropped 1 base and J dropped 9; count of bases not matched to a gene: 11. The CDR3 spells CASSEWAGRGEFEQFF. The CDR3, as DNA: TGTGCCAGCAGTGAATGGGCCGGGCGGGGGGAATTTGAGCAGTTCTTC.

This chain joins TRBV7-9 and TRBJ1-1, with a weak D call TRBD1 (5 bases). V was trimmed by 4 bases and J by 0 bases, leaving 9 bases between them. Germline CDR1 and CDR2: SEHNR and FQNEAQ (reference sequence). This CDR3 contains 14 residues. CDR3 in DNA: TGTGCCAGCAGCTACCAGGGCTTGAACACTGAAGCTTTCTTT. Amino acids: CASSYQGLNTEAFF.

Worth noting for this clonotype: Germline is not matched at one junction end, which may reflect a read error. The chain has TRBV7-9 and TRBJ2-5; 8 nucleotides line up with TRBD2. CDR3 size: 14 residues. Per germline, CDR1 SEHNR and CDR2 FQNEAQ (reference sequence). The CDR3 nucleotides are TGCGCCAGCAGCCAAGGGCGACTAGCGGAGACCCAGTACTTC. As protein: CASSQGRLAETQYF.

This clonotype occurred many times. The chain combines TRBV24-1 with TRBJ2-5; the D gene could be TRBD1 or TRBD2 (5 bases each). The CDR3 consists of 13 residues. The V end lost 5 bases, the J end lost 5 bases, and 11 bases lay between the germline ends. Germline values: CDR1 KGHDR, CDR2 SFDVKD. CDR3 in DNA: TGTGCCACCAGTGCAACAGGCGGGGAGACCCAGTACTTC. Protein: CATSATGGETQYF.

The chain employs TRBV6-5 and TRBJ2-5; 11 nucleotides align to TRBD2. This CDR3 is built from 15 residues. Germline V gives CDR1 MNHEY, CDR2 SVGAGI. The trim removed 0 bases at V and 10 bases at J, leaving 7 bases unmatched. The CDR3 region has the DNA TGTGCCAGCAGTTACTCGGGACTAGCGGACCTTGACCAGTACTTC. This translates into CASSYSGLADLDQYF.

Concerning this clonotype itself: Given a much more abundant clone one base away, this may be a read error. CDR3 nucleotides: TGTGCCAGCAGTTTTGGGGGGGGCCAGTTCTGTGAGCAGTACTTC. This translates into CASSFGGGQFCEQYF. The V call is TRBV12-3 or TRBV12-4, the J call TRBJ2-7, with a possible D match to TRBD2 (7 bases). Between the trimmed V and J ends, which lost 3 bases and 7 bases, there was a span of 19 bases. The CDR3 spans 15 residues.

The table lists this clonotype with a few counts. The V gene is TRBV3-1, the J gene TRBJ2-7; 7 bases are a match to TRBD2. Unmatched junction bases numbered 3, after V lost 0 bases and J lost 1 base. Per germline, CDR1 LGHDT and CDR2 YNNKEL (reference sequence). The CDR3 runs 15 residues. CDR3 sequence reads: CASSQDRGVSYEQYF. The CDR3 nucleotides read TGTGCCAGCAGCCAAGATCGGGGGGTTTCCTACGAGCAGTACTTC.

This clonotype occurred many times. This chain uses TRBV5-1 with TRBJ2-7, with D possibly being TRBD2 (7 bases). The ends were cut back, 0 bases at V and 4 bases at J, with 11 bases in the middle. Germline CDR1 and CDR2: SGHRS and YFSETQ. The CDR3 is made up of 14 amino acids. The CDR3 sequence is CASSLGGGEYEQYF. The CDR3 DNA reads as TGCGCCAGCAGCTTGGGCGGGGGCGAGTACGAGCAGTACTTC. Full variable domain (missing parts from reference TRBV5-1 and TRBJ2-7): KAGVTQTPRYLIKTRGQQVTLSCSPISGHRSVSWYQQTPGQGLQFLFEYFSETQRNKGNFPGRFSGRQFSNSRSEMNVSTLELGDSALYLCASSLGGGEYEQYFGPGTRLTVT.

The genes are TRBV20-1 and TRBJ1-2; 10 positions agree with TRBD1. CDR1 and CDR2 from the germline V gene are DFQATT and SNEGSKA (reference sequence). After removal of 5 bases from V and 4 bases from J, the junction contained 10 bases not matched to a gene. This CDR3 spans 15 amino acids. CDR3 nucleotide sequence: TGCAGTGCTCCAAGCCGGGACAGGGGTAGCTATGGCTACACCTTC. Translating it yields CSAPSRDRGSYGYTF.

This clonotype appeared a few times. The CDR3 reads CAKPSTKETQYF. CDR3 nucleotide sequence: TGTGCCAAACCCTCGACCAAAGAGACCCAGTACTTC. The chain couples TRBV6-1 to TRBJ2-5; D ambiguous. V was trimmed by 10 bases and J by 3 bases, leaving 12 bases between them. The length of the CDR3 is 12 residues. CDR1 MNHNS and CDR2 SASEGT come from the germline V gene.

This clonotype was detected only a few times. The chain joins TRBV20-1 to TRBJ1-6, with D possibly matching TRBD1 (6 bases). The germline V gene has CDR1 DFQATT and CDR2 SNEGSKA (reference sequence). V was pared by 0 bases and J by 0 bases, with 12 bases between. The CDR3 is 17 residues long. CDR3 coding DNA: TGCAGTGCTAGAGAGGGGATAGGGGGCTCCTATAATTCACCCCTCCACTTT. Protein: CSAREGIGGSYNSPLHF.

This clonotype has a count of ten or more. The chain combines TRBV7-2 with TRBJ2-7; 9 bases are shared with TRBD1. V was pared by 3 bases and J by 6 bases, with 3 bases of the junction left unmatched. The germline V gene encodes CDR1 SGHTA and CDR2 FQGNSA. CDR3 length equals 13 residues. The CDR3: CASSFPGQGEQYF. CDR3 nucleotide sequence: TGTGCCAGCAGCTTCCCGGGACAGGGCGAGCAGTACTTC.

This clonotype has ten or more counts. The CDR3 loop is CASSYPLAGFYIGNTEAFF. The DNA of the CDR3 is TGTGCCAGCAGTTACCCTCTAGCTGGGTTTTATATCGGGAACACTGAAGCTTTCTTT. This chain connects TRBV6-2 or TRBV6-3 to TRBJ1-1; no firm D call. This CDR3 is built from 19 residues. Germline lookup yields CDR1 MNHEY and CDR2 SVGEGT. V was pared by 2 bases and J by 1 base, with 23 bases between.

Many counts were recorded for this clonotype. The genes are TRBV5-1 and TRBJ2-7; D possibly uses TRBD1 or TRBD2 (5 bases each). Germline V gives CDR1 SGHRS, CDR2 YFSETQ. V dropped 0 bases and J dropped 0 bases, with 13 bases sitting between them. The CDR3 extends over 16 amino acids. CDR3 in amino acids: CASSLAGTSNSYEQYF. The CDR3 coding sequence is TGCGCCAGCAGCTTGGCCGGGACCTCTAACTCCTACGAGCAGTACTTC. Filled out from reference TRBV5-1 and TRBJ2-7, the complete variable domain reads KAGVTQTPRYLIKTRGQQVTLSCSPISGHRSVSWYQQTPGQGLQFLFEYFSETQRNKGNFPGRFSGRQFSNSRSEMNVSTLELGDSALYLCASSLAGTSNSYEQYFGPGTRLTVT.